This T cell receptor beta chain emerged from a study of blood T cell repertoires in COVID-19 (dated by TCRdb to 2018 to 2021). With respect to the entire study: Samples covering the acute and convalescent phases of COVID-19 were provided by collaborators in the United States, Italy and Spain. The prospective study material was composed of cDNA or gDNA derived from T cells, B-cell-depleted T cells, or PBMCs. Where available, HLA class I and class II types were taken from metadata supplied by the sample provider and were not determined by assay-based typing. The repertoires were made available in a free public database intended to serve as a resource for research on the immune response to SARS-CoV-2. Sample metadata almost always included a de-identified subject ID, COVID-19 status, age in years and sex. Samples were obtained from the ongoing ImmuneRACE study (first 160 participants) and from some 1,300 subjects provided by 6 global collaborators. Subjects who had been exposed to COVID-19, were actively infected with it, or had recovered from it provided the deeply sampled blood TCRbeta repertoires that made up the dataset.

V and J lose 8 bases and 1 base, and a span of 11 bases separates them. The germline V gene sets CDR1 to SNHLY and CDR2 to FYNNEI. Taken from cysteine to phenylalanine, the CDR3 has 13 residues. The sequence is cut down to CDR3 DNA, 39 bases in frame from base 1. As to this clone: The antigen it binds to is not known. There are no base qualities to consult, and no much larger clone falls within one base.

Collaborating institutions collected whole blood in K2EDTA tubes following their own protocols. For TCRbeta analysis, collaborators shipped samples as frozen whole blood, isolated PBMCs, or DNA extracted from either of those sample types. Points the paper makes about the study in general: The quantity of clinical and demographic metadata differed by source and by participant and was supplied without curation.

TCRbeta CDR3 regions were amplified from genomic DNA using the immunoSEQ Assay, a bias-controlled multiplex PCR. The paper's processing steps were these. The number of nucleated cells in each sample was estimated from the amplification of reference gene primers within the assay. To quantify the absolute abundance of each unique TCRbeta CDR3 rearrangement, sequence reads were collapsed and filtered. For each sample, productive Simpson clonality was calculated as the square root of Simpson's diversity index across productive rearrangements. What TCRdb holds here is the immuneACCESS table cut down to in-frame rearrangements. Part of the clones is not present; checked against another copy, under half of the missing clones reflect an unresolved V gene, and the others are unexplained. Clonal size and the V and J genes are those of that table, whereas D and trimming came from the DNA. The sample records tens of thousands of clones, under 95% of which are singletons. In total, the top ten clones hold 5.8% of the sample.

The V and J genes are TRBV2 and TRBJ2-5; D gene: possibly TRBD2, on 6 matching bases. Sequenced sample: peripheral blood. This clonotype originated in a human donor in a cohort sampled during active COVID-19. The bases are TGTGCCAGCGTCACTAGCCTCCAAGAGACCCAGTACTTC. This sequence encodes CASVTSLQETQYF.